This is a list of T cell receptor beta chains from one sample in a study of cytomegalovirus exposure and HLA in healthy donors. Clones were sequenced by immunoSEQ multiplex PCR, and TCRdb holds only the in-frame ones, with some missing. Counted here are around 190,000 clones, roughly 80% occurring once; the ten biggest clones make up roughly 3%. The sample was PBMCs. The source of these receptors is a woman aged 25-40 years in good health and CMV-seronegative. CDR3s include the opening cysteine and the closing phenylalanine or tryptophan. Each record gives: J gene, clone size, V gene, D gene, CDR3 protein, CDR3 DNA. D genes are given only for firm matches. The listing skips clone size in some rows; elsewhere it reads once, few, many or a size class.

>TRBJ1-2|few|TRBV6-1|NA
CASSENTRVNYGYTF
TGTGCCAGCAGTGAGAATACCAGGGTGAACTATGGCTACACCTTC
>TRBJ1-2|NA|TRBV13|TRBD1
CASSSKGQGLFSYTF
TGTGCCAGCAGCTCCAAGGGACAGGGGCTTTTTAGCTACACCTTC
>TRBJ2-3|once|TRBV9|NA
CASSVEGDDTQYF
TGTGCCAGCAGCGTAGAGGGGGACGATACGCAGTATTTT
>TRBJ1-2|few|TRBV18|NA
CASSPTAGSVYGYTF
TGTGCCAGCTCACCGACAGCGGGATCCGTTTATGGCTACACCTTC
>TRBJ2-7|NA|TRBV28|TRBD1
CASGSGQYEQYF
TGTGCCAGCGGTTCGGGACAGTACGAGCAGTACTTC
>TRBJ2-7|NA|TRBV28|TRBD2
CASNPGGPYEQYF
TGTGCCAGCAACCCGGGAGGACCCTACGAGCAGTACTTC
>TRBJ2-1|NA|TRBV21-1|NA
CASSNVGFRGRKGHNEQFF
TGTGCCAGCAGCAACGTGGGGTTTAGGGGCCGGAAGGGGCACAATGAGCAGTTCTTC
>TRBJ2-3|NA|TRBV5-1|NA
CASSGGTLDPDTQYF
TGCGCCAGCAGCGGCGGGACGCTCGACCCAGATACGCAGTATTTT
>TRBJ2-7|NA|TRBV7-6|TRBD1
CASSPDRGTTWGEQYF
TGTGCCAGCAGCCCCGACAGGGGAACAACCTGGGGCGAGCAGTACTTC
>TRBJ1-3|NA|TRBV18|NA
CASSPPINRRNTIYF
TGTGCCAGCTCACCACCAATAAACAGGAGAAACACCATATATTTT
>TRBJ1-1|NA|TRBV9|TRBD1
CASSAEGQVMNTEAFF
TGTGCCAGCAGCGCGGAGGGACAGGTCATGAACACTGAAGCTTTCTTT
>TRBJ1-6|few|TRBV5-1|TRBD1
CASSPRTGQGYGSPLHF
TGCGCCAGCAGCCCCCGCACGGGACAGGGGTATGGATCACCCCTCCACTTT
>TRBJ1-2|NA|TRBV18|NA
CASSPPSGDPYGYTF
TGTGCCAGCTCACCACCGTCGGGGGACCCTTATGGCTACACCTTC
>TRBJ2-2|NA|TRBV6-5|NA
CASTRTATGELFF
TGTGCCAGCACCAGGACAGCCACCGGGGAGCTGTTTTTT
>TRBJ2-2|once|TRBV7-7|TRBD2
CASSFAGGNTGELFF
TGTGCCAGCAGCTTTGCGGGAGGGAACACCGGGGAGCTGTTTTTT
>TRBJ2-3|NA|TRBV12-5|TRBD2
CASGLSSTKKPNNGLAGLRDTQYF
TGTGCTAGTGGTTTGTCCTCCACCAAAAAGCCCAACAACGGGCTAGCGGGGCTGAGGGATACGCAGTATTTT
>TRBJ2-7|NA|TRBV7-9|NA
CASSTGTQKYEQYF
TGTGCCAGCAGCACCGGGACACAAAAGTACGAGCAGTACTTC
>TRBJ2-3|NA|TRBV29-1|TRBD2
CSVEVFRFGGGSGADTQYF
TGCAGCGTTGAAGTATTCCGGTTCGGAGGCGGGAGTGGGGCAGATACGCAGTATTTT
>TRBJ2-1|NA|TRBV30|TRBD1
CASWDRGYNEQFF
TGTGCCTCCTGGGACAGGGGATACAATGAGCAGTTCTTC
>TRBJ1-4|few|TRBV27|TRBD1
CASTTGGTNEKLFF
TGTGCCAGCACCACAGGGGGGACTAATGAAAAACTGTTTTTT
>TRBJ2-1|NA|TRBV6-1|TRBD1
CASSGDRGLNEQFF
TGTGCCAGCAGTGGGGACAGGGGACTAAATGAGCAGTTCTTC
>TRBJ2-7|few|TRBV5-6|NA
CASSFGLLAGDGNF
TGTGCCAGCAGCTTTGGGCTCTTGGCCGGCGACGGCAACTTC
>TRBJ1-6|few|TRBV7-8|NA
CASSLSGSADSPLHF
TGTGCCAGCAGCTTAAGTGGGTCTGCGGATTCACCCCTCCACTTT
>TRBJ2-7|NA|TRBV18|TRBD1
CASSFTGGAYEQYF
TGTGCCAGCTCATTCACAGGGGGCGCTTACGAGCAGTACTTC
>TRBJ2-5|once|TRBV5-1|NA
CASSLGTVQETQYF
TGCGCCAGCAGCTTGGGGACAGTACAAGAGACCCAGTACTTC
>TRBJ2-7|NA|TRBV27|TRBD2
CASSSWREVTYEQYF
TGTGCCAGCAGTTCATGGCGGGAGGTTACCTACGAGCAGTACTTC
>TRBJ1-2|NA|TRBV5-1|NA
CASSSNRALEDGYTF
TGCGCCAGCAGCTCAAACAGGGCCTTGGAGGATGGCTACACCTTC
>TRBJ1-6|few|TRBV6-1|NA
CASSEAYGINSPLHF
TGTGCCAGCAGTGAAGCATACGGGATTAATTCACCCCTCCACTTT
>TRBJ2-7|NA|TRBV2|NA
CASSGSVYEQYF
TGTGCCAGCAGTGGGTCAGTGTACGAGCAGTACTTC
>TRBJ1-2|NA|TRBV7-9|TRBD1
CASSLASGGGGYTF
TGTGCCAGCAGCTTAGCGTCAGGGGGTGGCGGCTACACCTTC
>TRBJ1-6|once|TRBV29-1|NA
CSDTPPADSPLHF
TGCAGCGACACCCCCCCCGCCGATTCACCCCTCCACTTT
>TRBJ2-5|NA|TRBV5-4|NA
CASSSLGSGWEETQYF
TGTGCCAGCAGCTCCCTCGGGAGCGGGTGGGAAGAGACCCAGTACTTC
>TRBJ1-5|NA|TRBV19|NA
CASTYGGYYYSNQPQHF
TGTGCCAGTACGTACGGGGGTTACTACTATAGCAATCAGCCCCAGCATTTT
>TRBJ1-5|NA|TRBV18|NA
CASSLPGLPQHF
TGTGCCAGCTCACTTCCGGGTTTGCCCCAGCATTTT
>TRBJ2-6|NA|TRBV5-1|TRBD1
CASSPYDRGAGANVLTF
TGCGCCAGCAGCCCGTATGACAGGGGCGCGGGGGCCAACGTCCTGACTTTC
>TRBJ2-7|few|TRBV4-1|TRBD2
CASSRSGPGSYEQYF
TGCGCCAGCAGTCGTAGCGGGCCAGGCTCCTACGAGCAGTACTTC
>TRBJ2-1|NA|TRBV7-9|NA
CSSSESGNEQFF
TGTTCCAGCAGCGAGTCCGGCAATGAGCAGTTCTTC
>TRBJ2-6|NA|TRBV5-1|NA
CASSLGQGYSGANVLTF
TGCGCCAGCAGCTTGGGGCAGGGCTACTCTGGGGCCAACGTCCTGACTTTC
>TRBJ2-5|NA|TRBV5-1|NA
CASREGSQETQYF
TGCGCCAGCAGGGAGGGGTCACAAGAGACCCAGTACTTC